The 29 T cell receptor beta chains listed next were all sequenced from one sample in a study of technical replicates of blood from a handful of donors. Clones were sequenced by immunoSEQ multiplex PCR, and TCRdb holds only the in-frame ones, with some missing. Of more than 65,000 clones in the sample, roughly 96% are singletons; the top ten hold 0.34%. The sequenced sample consisted of T cells isolated from PBMCs. The receptor set was obtained from a human donor in good health.

The chain is built from TRBV7-9 and TRBJ2-7, with a possible D match to TRBD2 (6 bases). The CDR3 runs to 18 residues. Germline loops: CDR1 SEHNR, CDR2 FQNEAQ (reference sequence). Trimming left V 2 bases short and J 6 bases short, with 26 bases between. The CDR3 loop reads CASSLLIKGTLSGAEQYF. CDR3 DNA sequence: TGTGCCAGCAGCTTACTCATAAAGGGGACTCTAAGTGGCGCCGAGCAGTACTTC.

This chain uses TRBV30 with TRBJ2-7; TRBD1 aligns across 9 bases. The CDR3 runs 15 residues. V lost 2 bases, J lost 5 bases, and 10 bases stayed unmatched. Looked up from germline, CDR1 is GTSNPN and CDR2 is SVGIG (reference sequence). CDR3 DNA sequence: TGTGCCTGGAGTTTGTCCGGGACAGGGATCCACGAGCAGTACTTC. The encoded protein is CAWSLSGTGIHEQYF. The entire variable domain, with the rest obtained from reference TRBV30 and TRBJ2-7, is as follows: SQTIHQWPATLVQPVGSPLSLECTVEGTSNPNLYWYRQAAGRGLQLLFYSVGIGQISSEVPQNLSASRPQDRQFILSSKKLLLSDSGFYLCAWSLSGTGIHEQYFGPGTRLTVT.

The V gene is TRBV4-2, the J gene TRBJ1-1; D call uncertain. The CDR3 totals 12 residues. Trimming took 4 bases from V and 5 from J, leaving 8 bases between them. Germline V CDR1 and CDR2: LGHNA, YNFKEQ. In DNA form, the CDR3 reads TGTGCCAGCAGCCTCGGGTGGACTGAAGCTTTCTTT. This gives the protein CASSLGWTEAFF.

This clone was recorded once. CDR3 residues: CASSLRGGASHGYTF. The CDR3 DNA reads as TGTGCCAGCAGTCTAAGGGGGGGCGCAAGCCATGGCTACACCTTC. The chain employs TRBV6-1 and TRBJ1-2, with D tentatively TRBD1 (6 bases). CDR3 length: 15 amino acids. Per the germline V gene, CDR1 is MNHNS and CDR2 is SASEGT. Trimming left V 5 bases short and J 6 bases short, with 19 bases between.

The rearrangement links TRBV9 to TRBJ2-1; 7 positions agree with TRBD2. The CDR3 spans 16 residues. After removal of 0 bases from V and 1 base from J, the junction contained 4 bases not matched to a gene. Germline V CDR1 and CDR2: SGDLS, YYNGEE. The CDR3 reads CASSVDSGRSYNEQFF. The CDR3 region has the DNA TGTGCCAGCAGCGTAGACTCCGGGAGGTCCTACAATGAGCAGTTCTTC.

The V call is TRBV5-1, the J call TRBJ2-1, with TRBD1 identical over 8 bases. CDR3 size: 14 residues. V gave up 4 bases and J gave up 10 bases; unmatched junction bases: 10. CDR1 SGHRS and CDR2 YFSETQ come from the germline V gene. The CDR3 region is CASSLGQGEGEQFF. CDR3 coding DNA: TGCGCCAGCAGCCTCGGACAGGGTGAAGGCGAGCAGTTCTTC.

This clone was detected only once. The genes are TRBV2 and TRBJ1-1, with unresolved D. The germline V gene encodes CDR1 SNHLY and CDR2 FYNNEI. Trimming took 2 bases from V and 6 from J, leaving 7 bases between them. This CDR3 has 12 amino acids. In DNA, the CDR3 is TGTGCCAGCAGTGAATTGCGGGCTGAAGCTTTCTTT. It is translated as CASSELRAEAFF.

The chain has TRBV5-4 and TRBJ1-2; 8 bases match TRBD1. The CDR3 has 14 residues. Germline values: CDR1 SGHNT, CDR2 YYREEE (reference sequence). Trimming took 4 bases from V and 5 from J; bases not matched to a gene: 7. This CDR3 reads CASSPEDRVYGYTF. The CDR3 DNA reads as TGTGCCAGCAGCCCGGAGGACAGGGTGTATGGCTACACCTTC.

V is TRBV27 and J is TRBJ2-5, with 7 bases that match TRBD1. Germline V gene sequence: CDR1 MNHEY, CDR2 SMNVEV (reference sequence). There are 14 residues in the CDR3. Losses at the gene ends were 3 bases for V and 3 bases for J; bases not matched to a gene: 4. CDR3 protein: CASSLTGSKETQYF. The CDR3 DNA sequence: TGTGCCAGCAGTTTGACAGGGAGTAAAGAGACCCAGTACTTC.

The chain combines TRBV7-2 with TRBJ2-1, with D maybe TRBD2 (5 bases). Germline V CDR1 and CDR2: SGHTA, FQGNSA. With 1 base removed from V and 6 bases from J, the gap between germline ends came to 13 bases. This CDR3 comprises 15 residues. The CDR3 sequence is CASSLGLPRGNEQFF. The CDR3, as DNA: TGTGCCAGCAGCTTAGGACTACCGAGAGGCAATGAGCAGTTCTTC.

The J gene is TRBJ2-1, the V gene TRBV7-9, with D maybe TRBD1 (6 bases). The germline V gene has CDR1 SEHNR and CDR2 FQNEAQ (reference sequence). The CDR3 is made up of 13 amino acids. Trimming shortened V by 6 bases and J by 14 bases, and 20 bases separated the two germline ends. The CDR3 DNA reads TGTGCCAGCAGTATAAGGGACACGAGGATTGAGTTCTTC. Protein product: CASSIRDTRIEFF.

The chain combines TRBV9 with TRBJ2-7; 13 bases fit TRBD2. CDR3 length: 15 amino acids. Germline V lookup: CDR1 SGDLS, CDR2 YYNGEE. The V and J ends lost 4 bases and 2 bases, in that order; junction bases with no gene match: 3. The CDR3 here is CASSPGTSGTYEQYF. Here the CDR3 DNA reads TGTGCCAGCAGCCCAGGGACTAGCGGGACCTACGAGCAGTACTTC.

The count of this clone is one. V usage is TRBV6-5 and J usage is TRBJ1-2; TRBD1 agrees at 11 bases. Germline-derived CDR1 and CDR2 are MNHEY and SVGAGI. The CDR3 extends over 13 amino acids. The ends lost 6 bases at V and 5 bases at J; junction bases unmatched: 2. Here the CDR3 DNA reads TGTGCCAGCAGGGACAGGGGGCCTTATGGCTACACCTTC. It translates to CASRDRGPYGYTF.

The rearrangement joins TRBV25-1 to TRBJ1-2; tentatively, D is TRBD1 (5 bases). Per germline, CDR1 MGHDK and CDR2 SYGVNS. The CDR3 spans 15 residues. V lost 6 bases to trimming and J lost 8 bases, with 22 bases between them. CDR3: CASSPPEYRTKGYTF. CDR3 coding DNA: TGTGCCAGCAGCCCCCCCGAGTACAGGACCAAAGGCTACACCTTC.

The chain employs TRBV7-8 and TRBJ2-7; 12 bases are a match to TRBD2. The V gene end was trimmed by 5 bases and the J gene end by 1 base; junction bases not matched to a gene: 15. The CDR3 consists of 19 residues. CDR1 is SGHVS and CDR2 is FQNEAQ in the germline V gene. The CDR3 region is CASSPTGGLAGDRSYEQYF. CDR3 bases: TGTGCCAGCAGCCCGACAGGGGGACTAGCGGGCGATAGGTCCTACGAGCAGTACTTC. Full variable domain (outside the CDR3, taken from reference TRBV7-8 and TRBJ2-7): GAGVSQSPRYKVAKRGQDVALRCDPISGHVSLFWYQQALGQGPEFLTYFQNEAQLDKSGLPSDRFFAERPEGSVSTLKIQRTQQEDSAVYLCASSPTGGLAGDRSYEQYFGPGTRLTVT.

J is TRBJ2-1 and V is TRBV19, with TRBD1 matching 9 bases. Trimming took 7 bases from V and 4 from J; bases not matched to a gene: 5. Looked up from germline, CDR1 is LNHDA and CDR2 is SQIVND (reference sequence). The CDR3 has 14 residues. This chain's CDR3 is CASTPGQGYNEQFF. CDR3 nucleotide sequence: TGTGCCAGTACCCCGGGACAGGGTTACAATGAGCAGTTCTTC. The entire variable domain, with the rest obtained from reference TRBV19 and TRBJ2-1, is as follows: DGGITQSPKYLFRKEGQNVTLSCEQNLNHDAMYWYRQDPGQGLRLIYYSQIVNDFQKGDIAEGYSVSREKKESFPLTVTSAQKNPTAFYLCASTPGQGYNEQFFGPGTRLTVL.

The chain combines TRBV9 with TRBJ2-1; D remains ambiguous. CDR3 length: 14 residues. Trimming left V 3 bases short and J 3 bases short, with 10 bases between. The germline gives CDR1 SGDLS, CDR2 YYNGEE. Here the CDR3 reads CASSANENYNEQFF. CDR3 nucleotide sequence: TGTGCCAGCAGCGCCAATGAGAACTACAATGAGCAGTTCTTC.

Here the CDR3 DNA reads TGTGCCAGCAGCGTAGATCCTAGCGGGTTGAGCTCCTACAATGAGCAGTTCTTC. Its protein is CASSVDPSGLSSYNEQFF. The chain is built from TRBV9 and TRBJ2-1; 8 nucleotides align to TRBD2. V lost 0 bases, J lost 0 bases, and 8 bases stayed unmatched. The length of the CDR3 is 18 residues. From germline, CDR1 is SGDLS and CDR2 YYNGEE.

This sequence joins TRBV7-3 and TRBJ2-5; 9 bases match TRBD2. Germline V gene lookup returns CDR1 SGHTA and CDR2 FQGTGA. After removal of 1 base from V and 5 bases from J, the junction contained 8 bases not matched to a gene. This CDR3 comprises 16 residues. CDR3 loop: CASSLNTAGGFETQYF. CDR3 nucleotide sequence: TGTGCCAGCAGCTTAAACACTGCGGGAGGGTTTGAGACCCAGTACTTC.

The CDR3 nucleotides are TGTGCCAGCAGCTCCCGGGACAGGGACTACGAGCAGTACTTC. It is translated as CASSSRDRDYEQYF. V usage is TRBV11-2 and J usage is TRBJ2-7, with 9 bases fitting TRBD1. Trimming at V came to 4 bases and at J to 3 bases, leaving 4 bases not matched to a gene. Per the germline V gene, CDR1 is SGHAT and CDR2 is FQNNGV. This CDR3 comprises 14 residues.

V and J are TRBV11-2 and TRBJ2-1; 8 bases map to TRBD2. From germline, CDR1 is SGHAT and CDR2 FQNNGV. CDR3 length: 15 amino acids. The trim removed 7 bases at V and 6 bases at J, leaving 11 bases unmatched. This CDR3 reads CASKKDREGLNEQFF. In DNA, the CDR3 is TGTGCCAGCAAAAAGGATCGGGAGGGCCTCAATGAGCAGTTCTTC.

V and J are TRBV7-9 and TRBJ2-3; 7 bases are shared with TRBD2. The CDR3 is made up of 15 amino acids. V shed 3 bases, J shed 1 base, and the junction held 4 bases outside the gene matches. Per germline, CDR1 SEHNR and CDR2 FQNEAQ (reference sequence). CDR3 sequence (DNA): TGTGCCAGCAGCTTCGCGGGAGCCCGCACAGATACGCAGTATTTT. This codes for CASSFAGARTDTQYF.

V is TRBV6-1 and J is TRBJ2-7, with a possible D match to TRBD1 (5 bases). Trimming took 9 bases from V and 0 from J, leaving 12 bases between them. Germline-derived CDR1 and CDR2 are MNHNS and SASEGT. The length of the CDR3 is 13 residues. This chain's CDR3 is CASPQDNSYEQYF. The CDR3 DNA reads TGTGCCAGTCCCCAGGACAACTCCTACGAGCAGTACTTC.

The chain uses TRBV27 and TRBJ2-3; 8 nucleotides line up with TRBD2. After removal of 4 bases from V and 3 bases from J, the junction contained 9 bases not matched to a gene. The CDR3 extends over 16 amino acids. Germline V gene lookup returns CDR1 MNHEY and CDR2 SMNVEV (reference sequence). The CDR3 loop reads CASSWAAGVGTDTQYF. CDR3 nucleotide sequence: TGTGCCAGCAGTTGGGCAGCGGGAGTGGGAACAGATACGCAGTATTTT.

This clone was found a few times. This chain links TRBV5-1 with TRBJ1-2, with 11 bases fitting TRBD1. Germline assignment: CDR1 SGHRS and CDR2 YFSETQ. The CDR3 consists of 13 residues. The V gene end was trimmed by 6 bases and the J gene end by 5 bases; junction bases not matched to a gene: 3. The CDR3 sequence is CASTRDRGYGYTF. The CDR3 DNA reads as TGCGCCAGCACCCGGGACAGGGGGTATGGCTACACCTTC.

This sequence joins TRBV11-1 and TRBJ2-3, with D perhaps matching TRBD2 (5 bases). CDR3 length: 14 amino acids. Per the germline V gene, CDR1 is SGHAT and CDR2 is FQDESV (reference sequence). Trimming took 5 bases from V and 9 from J, leaving 18 bases between them. CDR3 residues: CASSPWTGMETQYF. In DNA, the CDR3 is TGTGCCAGCAGCCCATGGACGGGAATGGAGACGCAGTATTTT.

The chain employs TRBV11-3 and TRBJ2-3, with D maybe TRBD2 (5 bases). The germline CDR1 and CDR2 sequences are SGHNT and YENEEA. V was shortened by 3 bases and J by 6 bases, with 10 bases between the two germline ends. The CDR3 contains 13 residues. For the CDR3, the DNA is TGTGCCAGCAGCTTTGAGTTAGCGGATACGCAGTATTTT. This sequence encodes CASSFELADTQYF.

This CDR3 reads CASSQDTETGSSYEQYF. Written as DNA, the CDR3 is TGCGCCAGCAGCCAAGATACAGAGACAGGCAGCTCCTACGAGCAGTACTTC. The V and J genes are TRBV4-1 and TRBJ2-7; possibly TRBD1 for D (6 bases). In germline, CDR1 is MGHRA, CDR2 YSYEKL. The CDR3 is 17 amino acids. V was shortened by 0 bases and J by 0 bases, with 15 bases between the two germline ends.

The chain couples TRBV7-3 to TRBJ2-2; D may be TRBD2 (6 bases). The germline V gene encodes CDR1 SGHTA and CDR2 FQGTGA. The V gene lost 1 base and the J gene lost 7 bases, with 19 bases spanning the gap. The CDR3 is made up of 17 amino acids. The CDR3 is CASSLNRTSYRIGELFF. CDR3 bases: TGTGCCAGCAGCTTAAACCGAACTAGCTATCGGATCGGGGAGCTGTTTTTT.